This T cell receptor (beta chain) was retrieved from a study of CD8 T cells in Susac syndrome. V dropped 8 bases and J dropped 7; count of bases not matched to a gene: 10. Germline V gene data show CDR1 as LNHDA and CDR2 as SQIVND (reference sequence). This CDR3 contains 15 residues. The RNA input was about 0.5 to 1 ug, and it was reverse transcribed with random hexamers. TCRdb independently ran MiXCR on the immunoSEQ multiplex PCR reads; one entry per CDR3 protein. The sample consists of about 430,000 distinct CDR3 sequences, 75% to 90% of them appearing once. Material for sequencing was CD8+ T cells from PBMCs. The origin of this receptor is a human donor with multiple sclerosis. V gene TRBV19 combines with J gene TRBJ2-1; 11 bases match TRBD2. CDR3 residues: CASVDSGRAINEQFF. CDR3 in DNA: TGTGCCAGTGTCGATAGCGGGAGGGCCATAAATGAGCAGTTCTTC.